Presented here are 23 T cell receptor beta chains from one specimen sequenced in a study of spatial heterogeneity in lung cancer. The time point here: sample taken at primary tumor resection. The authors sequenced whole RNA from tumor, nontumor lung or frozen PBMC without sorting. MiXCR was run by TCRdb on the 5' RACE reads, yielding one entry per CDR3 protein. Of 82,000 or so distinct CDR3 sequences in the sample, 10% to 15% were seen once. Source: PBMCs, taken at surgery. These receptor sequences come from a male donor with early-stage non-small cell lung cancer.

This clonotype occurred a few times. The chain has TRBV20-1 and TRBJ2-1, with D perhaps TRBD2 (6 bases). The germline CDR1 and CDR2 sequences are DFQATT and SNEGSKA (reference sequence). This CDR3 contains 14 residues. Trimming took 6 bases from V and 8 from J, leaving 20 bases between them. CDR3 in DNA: TGCAGTGCCATGGGACGTCCGGGGGTCGATGAGCAGTTCTTC. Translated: CSAMGRPGVDEQFF.

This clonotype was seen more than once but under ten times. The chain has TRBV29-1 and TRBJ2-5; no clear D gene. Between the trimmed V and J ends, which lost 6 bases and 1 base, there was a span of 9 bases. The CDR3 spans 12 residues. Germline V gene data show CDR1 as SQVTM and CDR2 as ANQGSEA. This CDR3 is CSVLRGQETQYF. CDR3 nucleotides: TGCAGCGTCCTTCGCGGCCAAGAGACCCAGTACTTC.

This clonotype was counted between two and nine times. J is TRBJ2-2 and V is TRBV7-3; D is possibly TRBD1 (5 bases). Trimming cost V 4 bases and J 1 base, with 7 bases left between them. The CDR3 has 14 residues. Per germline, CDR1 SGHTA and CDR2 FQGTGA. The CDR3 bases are TGTGCCAGCAGCTATACAGGGAACACCGGGGAGCTGTTTTTT. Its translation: CASSYTGNTGELFF. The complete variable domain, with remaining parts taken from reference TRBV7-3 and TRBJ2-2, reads GAGVSQTPSNKVTEKGKYVELRCDPISGHTALYWYRQSLGQGPEFLIYFQGTGAADDSGLPNDRFFAVRPEGSVSTLKIQRTERGDSAVYLCASSYTGNTGELFFGEGSRLTVL.

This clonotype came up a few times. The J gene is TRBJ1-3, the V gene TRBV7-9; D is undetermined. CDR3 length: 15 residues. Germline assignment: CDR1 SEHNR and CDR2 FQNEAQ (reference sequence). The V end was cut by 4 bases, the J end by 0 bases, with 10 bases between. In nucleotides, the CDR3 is TGTGCCAGCAGCTCCGGCAGGAGCTCTGGAAACACCATATATTTT. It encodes CASSSGRSSGNTIYF.

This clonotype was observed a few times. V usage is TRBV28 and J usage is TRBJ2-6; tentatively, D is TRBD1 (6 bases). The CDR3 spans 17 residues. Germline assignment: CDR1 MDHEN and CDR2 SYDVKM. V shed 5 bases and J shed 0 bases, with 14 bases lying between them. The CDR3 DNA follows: TGTGCCAGCAGTCCCCCGGGACACTTCTCTGGGGCCAACGTCCTGACTTTC. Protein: CASSPPGHFSGANVLTF.

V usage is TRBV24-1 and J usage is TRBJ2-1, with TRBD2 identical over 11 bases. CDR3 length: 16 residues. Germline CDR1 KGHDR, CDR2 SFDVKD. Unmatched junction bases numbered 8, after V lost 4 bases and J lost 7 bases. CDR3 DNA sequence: TGTGCCACCAGTGACAGACTAGCGGGAATGGAGAATGAGCAGTTCTTC. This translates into CATSDRLAGMENEQFF.

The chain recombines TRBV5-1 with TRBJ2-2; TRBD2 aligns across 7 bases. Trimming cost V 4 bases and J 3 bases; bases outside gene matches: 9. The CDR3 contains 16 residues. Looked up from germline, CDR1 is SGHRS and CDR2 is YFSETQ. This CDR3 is CASSPGAGTDTGELFF. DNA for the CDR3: TGCGCCAGCAGCCCGGGAGCGGGGACGGACACCGGGGAGCTGTTTTTT.

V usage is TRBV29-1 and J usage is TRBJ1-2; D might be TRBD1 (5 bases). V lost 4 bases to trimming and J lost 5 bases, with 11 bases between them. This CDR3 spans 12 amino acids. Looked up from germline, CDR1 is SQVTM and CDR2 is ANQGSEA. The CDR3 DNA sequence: TGCAGCGTTGGGGGCACGAGATATGGCTACACCTTC. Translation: CSVGGTRYGYTF.

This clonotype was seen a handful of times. The chain's CDR3 is CASSESVSYNEQFF. The CDR3 DNA is TGCGCCAGCAGTGAGTCGGTCTCCTACAATGAGCAGTTCTTC. V and J are TRBV10-1 and TRBJ2-1; no clear D gene. The V end lost 0 bases, the J end lost 0 bases, and 3 bases lay between the germline ends. Per the germline V gene, CDR1 is WNHNN and CDR2 is SYGVQD (reference sequence). This CDR3 has 14 residues.

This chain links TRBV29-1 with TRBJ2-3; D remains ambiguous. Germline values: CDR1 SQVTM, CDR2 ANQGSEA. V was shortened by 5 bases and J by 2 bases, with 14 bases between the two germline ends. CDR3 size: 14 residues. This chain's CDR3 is CSVFTTFTTDTQYF. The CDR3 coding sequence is TGCAGCGTTTTTACAACCTTCACCACAGATACGCAGTATTTT.

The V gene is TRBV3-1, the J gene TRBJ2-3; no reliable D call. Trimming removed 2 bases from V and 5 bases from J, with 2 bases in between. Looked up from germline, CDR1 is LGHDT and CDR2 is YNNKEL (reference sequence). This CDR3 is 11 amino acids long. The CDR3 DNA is TGTGCCAGCAGCCAAAGAGATACGCAGTATTTT. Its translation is CASSQRDTQYF.

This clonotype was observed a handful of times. CDR3 in amino acids: CASRLGLAGDEQYF. CDR3 coding DNA: TGTGCCAGCAGGTTGGGACTAGCGGGAGACGAGCAGTACTTC. The rearrangement joins TRBV11-2 to TRBJ2-7; 14 nucleotides agree with TRBD2. This CDR3 spans 14 amino acids. Germline trimming cut 6 bases from V and 5 bases from J; bases unmatched to any gene: 3. Germline CDR1 and CDR2: SGHAT and FQNNGV.

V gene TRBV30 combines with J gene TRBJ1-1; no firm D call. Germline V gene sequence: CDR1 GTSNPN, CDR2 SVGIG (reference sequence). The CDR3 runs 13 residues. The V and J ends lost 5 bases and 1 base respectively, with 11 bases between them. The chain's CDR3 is CAWAASGNTEAFF. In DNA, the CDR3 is TGTGCCTGGGCCGCCTCGGGGAACACTGAAGCTTTCTTT.

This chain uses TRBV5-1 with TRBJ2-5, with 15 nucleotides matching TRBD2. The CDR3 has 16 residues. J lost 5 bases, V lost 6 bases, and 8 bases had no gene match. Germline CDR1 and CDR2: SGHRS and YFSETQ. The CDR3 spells CASKSGLAGGPETQYF. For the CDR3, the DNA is TGCGCCAGCAAGTCCGGACTAGCGGGGGGGCCGGAGACCCAGTACTTC.

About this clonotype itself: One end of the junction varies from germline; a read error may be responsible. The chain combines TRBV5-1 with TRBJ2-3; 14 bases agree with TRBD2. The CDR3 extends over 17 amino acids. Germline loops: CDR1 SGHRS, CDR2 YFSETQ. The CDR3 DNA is TGCGTCAGCAGTAAGGGGGGACTAGCGGGGGCATCAGATACGCAGTATTTT. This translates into CVSSKGGLAGASDTQYF.

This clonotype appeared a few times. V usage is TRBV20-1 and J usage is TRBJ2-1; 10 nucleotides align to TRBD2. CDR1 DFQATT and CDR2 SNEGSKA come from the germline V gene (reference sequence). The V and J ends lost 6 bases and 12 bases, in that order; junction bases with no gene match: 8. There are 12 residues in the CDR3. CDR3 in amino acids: CSAASGSKMQFF. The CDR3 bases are TGCAGTGCGGCTAGCGGGAGCAAGATGCAGTTCTTC.

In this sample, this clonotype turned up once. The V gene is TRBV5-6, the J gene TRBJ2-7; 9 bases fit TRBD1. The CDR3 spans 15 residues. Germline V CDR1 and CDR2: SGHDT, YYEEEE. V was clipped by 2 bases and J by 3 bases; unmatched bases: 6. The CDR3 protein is CASSFSTGGFYEQYF. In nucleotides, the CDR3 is TGTGCCAGCAGCTTCTCTACAGGGGGCTTCTACGAGCAGTACTTC.

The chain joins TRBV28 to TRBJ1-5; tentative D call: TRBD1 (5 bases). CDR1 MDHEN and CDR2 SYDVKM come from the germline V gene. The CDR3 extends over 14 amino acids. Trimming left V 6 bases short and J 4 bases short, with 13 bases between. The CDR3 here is CASSPRGPNQPQHF. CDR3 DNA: TGTGCCAGCAGCCCTAGGGGTCCAAATCAGCCCCAGCATTTT.

CDR3: CASSEQTTFTDTQYF. The CDR3 DNA reads TGTGCCAGCAGTGAACAAACAACCTTCACAGATACGCAGTATTTT. This chain links TRBV2 with TRBJ2-3; D remains unclear. V dropped 2 bases and J dropped 2 bases, with 11 bases sitting between them. Germline loops: CDR1 SNHLY, CDR2 FYNNEI. This CDR3 comprises 15 residues.

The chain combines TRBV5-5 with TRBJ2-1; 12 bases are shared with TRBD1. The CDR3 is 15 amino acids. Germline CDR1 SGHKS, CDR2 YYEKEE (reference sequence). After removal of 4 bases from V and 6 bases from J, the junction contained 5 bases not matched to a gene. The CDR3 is CASSAGTGGGNEQFF. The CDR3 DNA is TGTGCCAGCAGCGCCGGGACAGGGGGCGGCAATGAGCAGTTCTTC.

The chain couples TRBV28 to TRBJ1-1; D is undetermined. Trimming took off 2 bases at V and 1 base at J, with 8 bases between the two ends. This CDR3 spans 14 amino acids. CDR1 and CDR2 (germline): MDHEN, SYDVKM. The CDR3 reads CASSLIAANTEAFF. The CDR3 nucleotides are TGTGCCAGCAGTTTAATTGCGGCGAACACTGAAGCTTTCTTT. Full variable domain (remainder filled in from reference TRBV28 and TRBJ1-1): DVKVTQSSRYLVKRTGEKVFLECVQDMDHENMFWYRQDPGLGLRLIYFSYDVKMKEKGDIPEGYSVSREKKERFSLILESASTNQTSMYLCASSLIAANTEAFFGQGTRLTVV.

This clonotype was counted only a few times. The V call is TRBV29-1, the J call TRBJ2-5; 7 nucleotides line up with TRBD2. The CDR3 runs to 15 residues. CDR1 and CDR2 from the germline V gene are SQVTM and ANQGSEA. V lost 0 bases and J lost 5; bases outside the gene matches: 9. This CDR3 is CSVEDGGGGAETQYF. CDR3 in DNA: TGCAGCGTTGAAGATGGGGGGGGAGGCGCGGAGACCCAGTACTTC.

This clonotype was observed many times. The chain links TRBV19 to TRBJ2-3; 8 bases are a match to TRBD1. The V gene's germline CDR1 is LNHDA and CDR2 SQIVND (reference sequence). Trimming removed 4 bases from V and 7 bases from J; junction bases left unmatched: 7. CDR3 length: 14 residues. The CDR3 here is CASSRTGILNTQYF. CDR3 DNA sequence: TGTGCCAGTAGTAGGACAGGGATTCTCAATACGCAGTATTTT.